This passage covers 25 T cell receptor beta chains from one sample sequenced in a study of shared clonotypes between healthy human individuals. Selected positively for CCR7 and CD45RO-negative, naive CD8 cells excluded terminally differentiated effector memory CD45RA+ cells. Only in-frame clones appear in the TCRdb table, and some are missing; sequencing was by immunoSEQ multiplex PCR. In the table there are about 2.2 million clones, around 93% of which are singletons. The sample consisted of naive CD8+ T cells from PBMCs. These TCRs come from a man younger than 30 in good health. Some clones in this sample may be carry-over from other donors' samples.

V usage is TRBV5-6 and J usage is TRBJ1-1; D unclear. The CDR3 contains 15 residues. CDR1 SGHDT and CDR2 YYEEEE come from the germline V gene. Trimming removed 0 bases at V and 0 bases at J, with 9 bases between. The CDR3 bases are TGTGCCAGCAGCTTGGATACCGGCATGAACACTGAAGCTTTCTTT. This codes for CASSLDTGMNTEAFF.

The chain combines TRBV7-9 with TRBJ2-7, with TRBD2 as a possible D gene (5 bases). The V end lost 5 bases, the J end lost 0 bases, and 14 bases lay between the germline ends. The CDR3 is made up of 15 amino acids. Germline values: CDR1 SEHNR, CDR2 FQNEAQ (reference sequence). The CDR3 is CASSPWARDSYEQYF. CDR3 bases: TGTGCCAGCAGCCCCTGGGCGAGGGACTCCTACGAGCAGTACTTC.

With respect to this clone: It may be a read error: a sequence one base away is much more abundant. Other DNA sequences in the sample encode the same CDR3. The J gene is TRBJ1-1, the V gene TRBV28, with D hard to call. CDR3 length: 13 residues. The V end was cut by 1 base, the J end by 1 base, with 4 bases between. Germline assignment: CDR1 MDHEN and CDR2 SYDVKM. The chain's CDR3 is CASSLLGNTEAFF. DNA for the CDR3: TGTGCCAGCAGTTTATTGGGGAACACTGAAGCTTTCTTT.

This clone was counted once. This sequence joins TRBV27 and TRBJ2-1, with D possibly being TRBD1 (7 bases). Trimming removed 3 bases at V and 2 bases at J, with 11 bases between. Germline CDR1 reads MNHEY; CDR2 reads SMNVEV (reference sequence). The CDR3 is 15 residues long. Written as DNA, the CDR3 is TGTGCCAGCAGTTTGGAGGGGGCAGCCTACAATGAGCAGTTCTTC. This codes for CASSLEGAAYNEQFF.

The chain is built from TRBV5-1 and TRBJ2-3; 12 bases align to TRBD2. Germline V CDR1 and CDR2: SGHRS, YFSETQ. Losses at the gene ends were 3 bases for V and 4 bases for J; bases not matched to a gene: 9. This CDR3 has 17 amino acids. Here the CDR3 reads CASSSPERLAGADTQYF. Written as DNA, the CDR3 is TGCGCCAGCAGCTCCCCCGAGAGACTAGCGGGAGCAGATACGCAGTATTTT.

CDR3 nucleotides: TGTGCCAGCAGTTACTCGGTTCTTGGTAGCAATCAGCCCCAGCATTTT. It specifies CASSYSVLGSNQPQHF. This chain links TRBV6-6 with TRBJ1-5; D not resolved. V gave up 0 bases and J gave up 0 bases, with 9 bases separating them. CDR1 and CDR2 (germline): MNHNY, SVGAGI (reference sequence). The CDR3 extends over 16 amino acids.

The V gene is TRBV10-3, the J gene TRBJ2-2, with 9 nucleotides matching TRBD2. Germline V CDR1 and CDR2: ENHRY, SYGVKD. Germline trimming cut 10 bases from V and 3 bases from J; bases unmatched to any gene: 6. This CDR3 spans 14 amino acids. The CDR3 sequence is CATSIAGDTGELFF. CDR3 sequence (DNA): TGTGCCACCTCTATAGCGGGAGACACCGGGGAGCTGTTTTTT.

This chain connects TRBV7-2 to TRBJ2-2; the match to TRBD1 covers 8 bases. V was pared by 2 bases and J by 3 bases, with 5 bases of the junction left unmatched. The CDR3 extends over 16 amino acids. CDR1 is SGHTA and CDR2 is FQGNSA in the germline V gene. CDR3 sequence: CASSLTRGRHTGELFF. For the CDR3, the DNA is TGTGCCAGCAGCTTAACCAGGGGGCGCCACACCGGGGAGCTGTTTTTT.

This chain links TRBV27 with TRBJ1-5; a weak D match, TRBD1 (6 bases). Trimming removed 5 bases at V and 2 bases at J, with 13 bases between. The germline CDR1 and CDR2 sequences are MNHEY and SMNVEV (reference sequence). The CDR3 length is 15 residues. CDR3 nucleotides: TGTGCCAGCAGTGTCAGGGGCGGAGGCAATCAGCCCCAGCATTTT. This sequence encodes CASSVRGGGNQPQHF.

As for this clone: The sample holds other DNA sequences that translate to the same CDR3. This chain connects TRBV20-1 to TRBJ2-3, with a weak D call TRBD2 (6 bases). The ends were cut back, 5 bases at V and 6 bases at J, with 6 bases in the middle. This CDR3 contains 10 residues. Germline V gene lookup returns CDR1 DFQATT and CDR2 SNEGSKA (reference sequence). This chain's CDR3 is CSARGDTQYF. DNA for the CDR3: TGCAGTGCTCGGGGGGATACGCAGTATTTT.

This clone was observed a single time. CDR3 loop: CASSNTRQGTYEQYF. In nucleotides, the CDR3 is TGTGCCAGCAGCAACACCAGACAGGGGACCTACGAGCAGTACTTC. The rearrangement joins TRBV7-9 to TRBJ2-7, with 8 bases lining up with TRBD1. V dropped 5 bases and J dropped 2; count of bases not matched to a gene: 8. Germline-derived CDR1 and CDR2 are SEHNR and FQNEAQ (reference sequence). The CDR3 is 15 amino acids.

This chain uses TRBV7-8 with TRBJ2-7; D remains unclear. Germline V gene data show CDR1 as SGHVS and CDR2 as FQNEAQ. V was trimmed by 1 base and J by 2 bases, leaving 12 bases between them. This CDR3 has 15 amino acids. CDR3 residues: CASSLGPGSPYEQYF. CDR3 sequence (DNA): TGTGCCAGCAGCTTAGGTCCCGGCAGCCCCTACGAGCAGTACTTC.

The chain links TRBV23-1 to TRBJ2-5, with D perhaps matching TRBD1 (6 bases). TRBV23-1 carries the ORF label, with uncertain function. This CDR3 is 13 amino acids long. Trimming left V 6 bases short and J 2 bases short, with 10 bases between. CDR3 in DNA: TGCGCCAGCAGAACAGGGCCGCAAGAGACCCAGTACTTC. As protein: CASRTGPQETQYF.

This rearrangement joins TRBV4-2 to TRBJ2-1; 13 nucleotides line up with TRBD2. CDR1 LGHNA and CDR2 YNFKEQ come from the germline V gene. CDR3 length: 18 residues. V gave up 1 base and J gave up 5 bases; unmatched junction bases: 8. In DNA, the CDR3 is TGTGCCAGCAGCCAAGTTACTAGCGGGAGGGCGATTGACAATGAGCAGTTCTTC. The encoded protein is CASSQVTSGRAIDNEQFF.

For the CDR3, the DNA is TGTGCCAGCAGTGGGCACTCCTACGAGCAGTACTTC. As protein: CASSGHSYEQYF. The gene calls are TRBV2 and TRBJ2-7, with no clear D. CDR3 length: 12 residues. CDR1 is SNHLY and CDR2 is FYNNEI in the germline V gene. V dropped 4 bases and J dropped 0 bases, with 4 bases sitting between them.

The chain uses TRBV7-2 and TRBJ2-1, with 9 bases aligning to TRBD1. This CDR3 comprises 14 residues. The germline V gene has CDR1 SGHTA and CDR2 FQGNSA. The J segment lost 9 bases and the V segment lost 4 bases, leaving 7 bases of the junction unmatched. CDR3 in amino acids: CASSSRDRVAEQFF. In DNA, the CDR3 is TGTGCCAGCAGCTCCAGGGACAGGGTAGCTGAGCAGTTCTTC.

The genes are TRBV28 and TRBJ2-7; a possible D gene is TRBD1 (6 bases). Trimming removed 4 bases at V and 0 bases at J, with 16 bases between. The CDR3 loop spans 16 amino acids. Germline V lookup: CDR1 MDHEN, CDR2 SYDVKM. CDR3 in amino acids: CASSYDRQAPSYEQYF. In DNA, the CDR3 is TGTGCCAGCAGTTATGACCGACAGGCGCCCTCCTACGAGCAGTACTTC.

The V call is TRBV28, the J call TRBJ2-1; D ambiguous. The CDR3 length is 11 residues. Germline V gene lookup returns CDR1 MDHEN and CDR2 SYDVKM. Trimming cost V 3 bases and J 7 bases, with 4 bases left between them. CDR3 residues: CASSLVNEQFF. The CDR3, as DNA: TGTGCCAGCAGTTTGGTGAATGAGCAGTTCTTC.

In regard to this clone: Within the sample, other DNA sequences also encode this same CDR3. The V gene is TRBV5-1, the J gene TRBJ2-7; D remains ambiguous. Trimming shortened V by 0 bases and J by 4 bases, and 5 bases separated the two germline ends. Germline V gene sequence: CDR1 SGHRS, CDR2 YFSETQ. This CDR3 spans 12 amino acids. This CDR3 is CASSLVGYEQYF. The CDR3 DNA follows: TGCGCCAGCAGCTTGGTTGGGTACGAGCAGTACTTC.

This clone has only one observation. The rearrangement uses TRBV18 and TRBJ1-1; 7 bases align to TRBD1. The CDR3 totals 16 residues. J gave up 5 bases and V 6 bases, and 15 bases lay outside the gene matches. Germline values: CDR1 KGHSH, CDR2 LQKENI. This CDR3 reads CASSNRGQAGETEAFF. The CDR3 nucleotides are TGTGCCAGCTCGAATAGGGGGCAGGCGGGGGAGACTGAAGCTTTCTTT.

V is TRBV13 and J is TRBJ2-2; TRBD1 aligns across 11 bases. V shed 5 bases, J shed 5 bases, and the junction held 7 bases outside the gene matches. This CDR3 region has 16 residues. Germline values: CDR1 PRHDT, CDR2 FYEKMQ (reference sequence). The CDR3 here is CASSTLGQGGTGELFF. The CDR3 bases are TGTGCCAGCAGCACCTTGGGACAGGGGGGGACCGGGGAGCTGTTTTTT.

The chain joins TRBV5-8 to TRBJ1-5; D remains ambiguous. V gave up 1 base and J gave up 3 bases, with 8 bases separating them. The CDR3 has 14 amino acids. From germline, CDR1 is SGHTS and CDR2 YDEGEE. Written as DNA, the CDR3 is TGTGCCAGCAGCTTGTGGCAGATCAATCAGCCCCAGCATTTT. Amino acids: CASSLWQINQPQHF.

This rearrangement joins TRBV28 to TRBJ1-4; D gene unclear. CDR1 is MDHEN and CDR2 is SYDVKM in the germline V gene. This CDR3 contains 15 residues. Trimming pared 5 bases from V and 5 bases from J, leaving 15 bases between. The CDR3 protein is CASSRRPRGNEKLFF. The CDR3 DNA reads as TGTGCCAGCAGTCGACGGCCCCGAGGGAATGAAAAACTGTTTTTT.

The count of this clone is one. This sequence joins TRBV10-3 and TRBJ2-7; the D is unclear. CDR1 is ENHRY, CDR2 SYGVKD, per germline. V was trimmed by 0 bases and J by 1 base, leaving 7 bases between them. CDR3 length: 14 residues. The CDR3 DNA reads TGTGCCATCAGTGAGTCTTCAGCTTCCTACGAGCAGTACTTC. Its translation: CAISESSASYEQYF.

The chain links TRBV9 to TRBJ2-3, with D possibly TRBD2 on 6 matching bases. Between the trimmed V and J ends, which lost 6 bases and 1 base, there was a span of 15 bases. Germline V lookup: CDR1 SGDLS, CDR2 YYNGEE. CDR3 length equals 15 residues. The CDR3 region is CASTNGGPRTDTQYF. CDR3 DNA: TGTGCCAGCACAAATGGAGGGCCTCGCACAGATACGCAGTATTTT.